One and the same sample provided the 30 T cell receptor beta chains below, sequenced in a study of post-analysis software for immune sequencing data. Findings of the study overall: About 5 TRBV segments, including TRBV5-6, TRBV5-1 and TRBV20-1, were more frequent in patients than controls.

No antigen has been identified for these receptors. Unique molecular identifiers were carried by the TCR beta cDNA libraries. TCRdb ran MiXCR on the PCR reads and lists one entry per CDR3 protein. The sample carries hundreds of thousands of distinct CDR3 sequences, roughly 50% recorded once. The sequencing input was blood. The receptors stem from a girl aged 5-17 years with multiple sclerosis.

The genes are TRBV6-6 and TRBJ2-6, with D possibly being TRBD2 (6 bases). Germline CDR1 is MNHNY and CDR2 is SVGAGI (reference sequence). The CDR3 spans 16 residues. Trimming shortened V by 1 base and J by 2 bases, and 9 bases separated the two germline ends. The CDR3 DNA reads TGTGCCAGCAGTTACTTCCGGGGGACTGGGGCCAACGTCCTGACTTTC. This gives the protein CASSYFRGTGANVLTF.

The gene calls are TRBV20-1 and TRBJ1-1; D is uncertain. Germline CDR1 DFQATT, CDR2 SNEGSKA (reference sequence). The CDR3 extends over 12 amino acids. V dropped 5 bases and J dropped 0 bases, with 7 bases sitting between them. The CDR3 here is CSAQRLNTEAFF. The CDR3 region has the DNA TGCAGTGCTCAGAGGTTGAACACTGAAGCTTTCTTT.

The chain joins TRBV3-1 to TRBJ1-5, with D unclear. V lost 0 bases and J 6 bases, leaving 12 bases between the germline ends. Germline V gives CDR1 LGHDT, CDR2 YNNKEL (reference sequence). CDR3 size: 15 residues. The CDR3 nucleotides read TGTGCCAGCAGCCAAGATACGGGTTCAGGTCAGCCCCAGCATTTT. Amino acid sequence: CASSQDTGSGQPQHF.

The chain is built from TRBV20-1 and TRBJ2-5; D might be TRBD1 (7 bases). The CDR3 is 15 residues long. V lost 7 bases, J lost 0 bases, and 18 bases lay in between. From germline, CDR1 is DFQATT and CDR2 SNEGSKA (reference sequence). Here the CDR3 reads CSVGGQEGYQETQYF. The CDR3, as DNA: TGCAGTGTAGGAGGACAGGAGGGGTACCAAGAGACCCAGTACTTC.

Concerning this clonotype itself: A read error may account for a junction end that differs from germline. This chain connects TRBV7-6 to TRBJ2-1; no firm D call. Germline V gene data show CDR1 as SGHVS and CDR2 as FNYEAQ. The CDR3 has 13 amino acids. CDR3: CASSLYSYDEQFF. The CDR3 DNA reads as TGTGCCAGCAGCCTGTACAGCTACGATGAGCAGTTCTTC. Variable domain in full (rest from reference TRBV7-6 and TRBJ2-1): GAGVSQSPRYKVTKRGQDVALRCDPISGHVSLYWYRQALGQGPEFLTYFNYEAQQDKSGLPNDRFSAERPEGSISTLTIQRTEQRDSAMYRCASSLYSYDEQFFGPGTRLTVL.

The V call is TRBV6-1, the J call TRBJ2-5, with TRBD1 matching 9 bases. The CDR3 extends over 15 amino acids. Trimming removed 8 bases from V and 3 bases from J; junction bases left unmatched: 10. From germline, CDR1 is MNHNS and CDR2 SASEGT. The DNA for the CDR3 is TGTGCCAGCCCCCGCCCGGGGACAGGGAAAGAGACCCAGTACTTC. Translated: CASPRPGTGKETQYF.

In its sample, this clonotype was seen a few times. This chain uses TRBV3-1 with TRBJ2-7; D is unresolved. The V gene's germline CDR1 is LGHDT and CDR2 YNNKEL (reference sequence). Trimming took 0 bases from V and 3 from J, leaving 9 bases between them. The CDR3 runs 14 residues. CDR3 residues: CASSQDGIVYEQYF. CDR3 DNA: TGTGCCAGCAGCCAAGATGGGATAGTCTACGAGCAGTACTTC.

The rearrangement uses TRBV12-3 or TRBV12-4 and TRBJ2-3; D is unclear. The CDR3 is 14 residues long. V lost 6 bases and J 2 bases, leaving 12 bases between the germline ends. The CDR3 region is CASRRLQLTDTQYF. The CDR3 DNA follows: TGTGCCAGCAGGAGACTTCAACTCACAGATACGCAGTATTTT.

A few counts support this clonotype. The chain carries TRBV7-6 and TRBJ2-7; 9 bases match TRBD1. The germline CDR1 and CDR2 sequences are SGHVS and FNYEAQ. The CDR3 consists of 15 residues. The J segment lost 3 bases and the V segment lost 5 bases, leaving 8 bases of the junction unmatched. CDR3 protein: CASSLTGGGDYEQYF. In nucleotides, the CDR3 is TGTGCCAGCAGCCTTACAGGGGGCGGGGACTACGAGCAGTACTTC.

This clonotype was seen more than once but under ten times. V gene TRBV7-9 combines with J gene TRBJ1-1, with 8 bases identical to TRBD1. Germline assignment: CDR1 SEHNR and CDR2 FQNEAQ (reference sequence). CDR3 length: 15 amino acids. V shed 1 base, J shed 4 bases, and the junction held 5 bases outside the gene matches. The CDR3 reads CASSLGDRGSTEAFF. The DNA for the CDR3 is TGTGCCAGCAGCTTAGGAGACAGGGGTAGCACTGAAGCTTTCTTT.

The J gene is TRBJ2-6, the V gene TRBV2, with D possibly called TRBD1 or TRBD2 (7 bases each). CDR1 SNHLY and CDR2 FYNNEI come from the germline V gene. The ends were cut back, 3 bases at V and 0 bases at J, with 12 bases in the middle. The CDR3 contains 17 residues. Written as DNA, the CDR3 is TGTGCCAGCAGTGACCCAGGGGGGGGCTCTGGGGCCAACGTCCTGACTTTC. It specifies CASSDPGGGSGANVLTF.

For the CDR3, the DNA is TGTGCCAGCAGCCCTATAAACACAGATACGCAGTATTTT. Encoded protein: CASSPINTDTQYF. The chain links TRBV11-2 to TRBJ2-3; D unclear. V lost 5 bases and J 2 bases, leaving 8 bases between the germline ends. This CDR3 spans 13 amino acids. CDR1 and CDR2 (germline): SGHAT, FQNNGV.

The chain combines TRBV20-1 with TRBJ1-1, with D possibly TRBD1 on 6 matching bases. Germline V gene data show CDR1 as DFQATT and CDR2 as SNEGSKA (reference sequence). Trimming took 6 bases from V and 2 from J, leaving 13 bases between them. CDR3 size: 13 residues. CDR3 bases: TGCAGTGCGAGTGACAGGCGTAACACTGAAGCTTTCTTT. Translated, it gives CSASDRRNTEAFF.

The table lists this clonotype with a few counts. The V and J genes are TRBV4-1 and TRBJ2-1; 9 bases match TRBD2. Trimming removed 1 base from V and 4 bases from J; junction bases left unmatched: 11. The CDR3 is made up of 18 amino acids. CDR1 is MGHRA, CDR2 YSYEKL, per germline. The CDR3 DNA is TGCGCCAGCAGCCAAGGGGGATTACTAGCGGGCACATACAATGAGCAGTTCTTC. It specifies CASSQGGLLAGTYNEQFF.

The rearrangement joins TRBV7-6 to TRBJ2-7; D uncertain. The J call may be incorrect, as the DNA end agrees better with TRBJ2-5. From germline, CDR1 is SGHVS and CDR2 FNYEAQ. The CDR3 runs 12 residues. The CDR3 is CASSAVRETQYF. The DNA for the CDR3 is TGTGCCAGCAGCGCGGTCAGGGAGACCCAGTACTTC.

This chain connects TRBV20-1 to TRBJ1-4; a weak D match, TRBD1 (5 bases). The length of the CDR3 is 13 residues. Germline-derived CDR1 and CDR2 are DFQATT and SNEGSKA (reference sequence). The V end lost 4 bases, the J end lost 3 bases, and 9 bases lay between the germline ends. In DNA form, the CDR3 reads TGCAGTGCTAAGGGACCTGCTAATGAAAAACTGTTTTTT. This gives the protein CSAKGPANEKLFF.

This clonotype has more than one count but fewer than ten. The chain has TRBV15 and TRBJ1-2; 8 bases map to TRBD1. Germline loops: CDR1 LNHNV, CDR2 YYDKDF (reference sequence). Trimming took 0 bases from V and 3 from J; bases not matched to a gene: 9. The CDR3 extends over 17 amino acids. CDR3 sequence reads: CATSRDADRAKDYGYTF. The CDR3 DNA reads TGTGCCACCAGCAGAGATGCGGACAGGGCGAAGGACTATGGCTACACCTTC.

This clonotype was counted only a few times. The J gene is TRBJ1-5, the V gene TRBV6-5, with 7 bases fitting TRBD1. The CDR3 extends over 14 amino acids. In germline, CDR1 is MNHEY, CDR2 SVGAGI. The ends lost 6 bases at V and 1 base at J; junction bases unmatched: 3. The CDR3 DNA is TGTGCCAGCAGGCGACAGGGAAGCAATCAGCCCCAGCATTTT. It yields the protein CASRRQGSNQPQHF.

The gene calls are TRBV15 and TRBJ2-3; no firm D call. The germline V gene has CDR1 LNHNV and CDR2 YYDKDF (reference sequence). V was clipped by 6 bases and J by 3 bases, with 22 bases between them. The CDR3 has 17 amino acids. The DNA for the CDR3 is TGTGCCACCAGGAAATTTCCGGACCAAAGTGGGACAGATACGCAGTATTTT. This translates into CATRKFPDQSGTDTQYF. The entire variable domain, with the rest obtained from reference TRBV15 and TRBJ2-3, is as follows: DAMVIQNPRYQVTQFGKPVTLSCSQTLNHNVMYWYQQKSSQAPKLLFHYYDKDFNNEADTPDNFQSRRPNTSFCFLDIRSPGLGDTAMYLCATRKFPDQSGTDTQYFGPGTRLTVL.

The table lists this clonotype with a few counts. The rearrangement joins TRBV7-3 to TRBJ2-1, with a tentative D call TRBD2 (7 bases). CDR3 length: 15 amino acids. Trimming shortened V by 2 bases and J by 6 bases, and 14 bases separated the two germline ends. Germline V gene sequence: CDR1 SGHTA, CDR2 FQGTGA. The CDR3 loop is CASSLWSGTLNEQFF. The CDR3 DNA is TGTGCCAGCAGCTTATGGAGCGGGACACTCAATGAGCAGTTCTTC.

DNA of the CDR3: TGCGCCAGCAGCGCCCGGGACAGGGCAATCGAGCAGTTCTTC. Amino acids: CASSARDRAIEQFF. The chain joins TRBV4-1 to TRBJ2-1, with 9 bases aligning to TRBD1. Trimming at V came to 5 bases and at J to 10 bases, leaving 9 bases not matched to a gene. Germline values: CDR1 MGHRA, CDR2 YSYEKL. This CDR3 contains 14 residues.

This clonotype was detected only a few times. This chain connects TRBV25-1 to TRBJ2-7; 11 bases line up with TRBD2. CDR1 MGHDK and CDR2 SYGVNS come from the germline V gene. J was trimmed by 6 bases and V by 6 bases; bases with no gene match: 4. The CDR3 extends over 13 amino acids. CDR3 sequence (DNA): TGTGCCAGCAGACTAGCGGGAGTCGCCGAGCAGTACTTC. Residues: CASRLAGVAEQYF.

V gene TRBV10-3 combines with J gene TRBJ2-1, with D possibly being TRBD2 (5 bases). There are 11 residues in the CDR3. The V gene lost 5 bases and the J gene lost 10 bases, with 9 bases spanning the gap. Germline lookup yields CDR1 ENHRY and CDR2 SYGVKD. CDR3 loop: CAISPGWEQFF. The DNA for the CDR3 is TGTGCCATCAGTCCGGGGTGGGAGCAGTTCTTC.

V is TRBV5-1 and J is TRBJ2-1; the D gene is possibly TRBD2 (6 bases). CDR3 length: 14 amino acids. Germline V gene sequence: CDR1 SGHRS, CDR2 YFSETQ. With 6 bases removed from V and 7 bases from J, the gap between germline ends came to 17 bases. CDR3 residues: CASTGTTRGNEQFF. The CDR3 nucleotides are TGCGCCAGCACCGGAACGACTCGGGGGAATGAGCAGTTCTTC. Based on the CDR3 plus reference TRBV5-1 and TRBJ2-1, the full variable domain is KAGVTQTPRYLIKTRGQQVTLSCSPISGHRSVSWYQQTPGQGLQFLFEYFSETQRNKGNFPGRFSGRQFSNSRSEMNVSTLELGDSALYLCASTGTTRGNEQFFGPGTRLTVL.

This sequence joins TRBV6-5 and TRBJ2-7; D unresolved. Trimming stripped 2 bases from V and 4 bases from J, with 15 bases between. The CDR3 covers 15 residues. CDR1 and CDR2 (germline): MNHEY, SVGAGI. This CDR3 is CASSYQTKLGYEQYF. In DNA form, the CDR3 reads TGTGCCAGCAGTTACCAAACTAAGTTGGGGTACGAGCAGTACTTC.

The chain is built from TRBV29-1 and TRBJ2-7, with D hard to call. In germline, CDR1 is SQVTM, CDR2 ANQGSEA. With 2 bases removed from V and 7 bases from J, the gap between germline ends came to 9 bases. The CDR3 runs to 11 residues. The CDR3 DNA sequence: TGCAGCGTTGAACTGCGACGGGAGCAGTACTTC. Protein product: CSVELRREQYF.

This clonotype was detected only a few times. The rearrangement joins TRBV12-3 or TRBV12-4 to TRBJ2-4, with 13 nucleotides matching TRBD2. The DNA end is a closer match to TRBJ2-7, so the J assignment may be wrong. CDR3 length: 18 amino acids. In nucleotides, the CDR3 is TGTGCCAGCAGTTTCCCACCGGGACTAGCGGGAATGGCCTACGAGCAGTACTTC. The encoded protein is CASSFPPGLAGMAYEQYF.

A word on this clonotype: The junction differs from germline at one of its ends, possibly a read error. The chain joins TRBV6-6 to TRBJ1-2; a weak D match, TRBD1 (5 bases). Germline V CDR1 and CDR2: MNHNY, SVGAGI (reference sequence). This CDR3 has 14 amino acids. The CDR3 nucleotides are TGTGCCGGCAGAGCCCCGGGACTTAACTATGGCTACACCTTC. Its protein product is CAGRAPGLNYGYTF.

This clonotype came up a few times. The V call is TRBV6-4, the J call TRBJ2-1; 12 nucleotides agree with TRBD2. From germline, CDR1 is MRHNA and CDR2 SNTAGT. The CDR3 runs 15 residues. V gave up 5 bases and J gave up 7 bases; unmatched junction bases: 6. The CDR3 spells CASSRLAGEENEQFF. The CDR3 DNA reads as TGTGCCAGCAGTCGACTAGCGGGAGAGGAAAATGAGCAGTTCTTC.

The J gene is TRBJ2-5, the V gene TRBV15; D remains ambiguous. V dropped 6 bases and J dropped 5 bases, with 16 bases sitting between them. The CDR3 totals 14 residues. Germline V CDR1 and CDR2: LNHNV, YYDKDF (reference sequence). The CDR3 nucleotides read TGTGCCACCAGGGGTGGGCTGGAAATCGAGACCCAGTACTTC. This gives the protein CATRGGLEIETQYF.